This T cell receptor (beta chain) was recovered during a study of blood T cell repertoires in COVID-19. Clones were sequenced by immunoSEQ multiplex PCR, and TCRdb holds only the in-frame ones, with some missing. Of roughly 260,000 clones listed, approximately 91% are singletons. Input material: peripheral blood. The sequence was obtained from a woman aged 25 to 39 with COVID-19, enrolled during active disease.

The CDR3, as DNA: TGCGCCAGCAGCTGGGGGACAGGGGCAGGGTACGAGCAGTACTTC. Translation: CASSWGTGAGYEQYF. The genes are TRBV5-1 and TRBJ2-7, with 10 bases fitting TRBD1. The V gene end was trimmed by 3 bases and the J gene end by 4 bases; junction bases not matched to a gene: 7. This CDR3 is built from 15 residues. CDR1 and CDR2 from the germline V gene are SGHRS and YFSETQ.